This passage covers 14 T cell receptor beta chains from one sample sequenced in a study of metastatic and nonmetastatic thyroid tumors. TCRdb re-analyzed the PCR reads using MiXCR. The sample comprises about 40,000 clones, 18% of which are singletons, and roughly an eighth rests with the top ten. Before thyroid surgery, none of the patients had received any treatment. The sequencing sample was made of tumor tissue. The receptors here all came from a female donor with papillary thyroid cancer or a benign thyroid nodule (not recorded which). Some clones in this sample may be carry-over from other donors' samples.

This clone appeared many times. The same CDR3 is also encoded by other DNA sequences in this sample. This chain links TRBV29-1 with TRBJ1-2; D call uncertain. In germline, CDR1 is SQVTM, CDR2 ANQGSEA. There are 12 residues in the CDR3. The V end was cut by 4 bases, the J end by 5 bases, with 11 bases between. DNA for the CDR3: TGCAGCGTTGGGTCGGTTAGGTATGGCTACACCTTC. Amino acid sequence: CSVGSVRYGYTF. Together with reference TRBV29-1 and TRBJ1-2, the CDR3 gives the full variable domain: SAVISQKPSRDICQRGTSLTIQCQVDSQVTMMFWYRQQPGQSLTLIATANQGSEATYESGFVIDKFPISRPNLTFSTLTVSNMSPEDSSIYLCSVGSVRYGYTFGSGTRLTVV.

Concerning this clone itself: One junction end disagrees with the germline gene, perhaps due to a read error. The CDR3 region is CASKEGYVQPKHF. CDR3 coding DNA: TGTGCCAGCAAAGAGGGGTACGTTCAGCCCAAGCATTTT. The chain combines TRBV6-1 with TRBJ1-5; tentative D call: TRBD1 (5 bases). The CDR3 length is 13 residues. Germline CDR1 is MNHNS and CDR2 is SASEGT.

In its sample, this clone was seen a few times. The V gene is TRBV6-1, the J gene TRBJ2-7, with 8 bases that match TRBD2. Germline CDR1 and CDR2: MNHNS and SASEGT. J was trimmed by 4 bases and V by 5 bases; bases with no gene match: 10. The CDR3 sequence is 15 residues long. The CDR3 region has the DNA TGTGCCAGCAGTCCTCAAACCAGCGGGAGTTACGAGCAGTACTTC. Its protein is CASSPQTSGSYEQYF.

This clone occurred many times. V usage is TRBV20-1 and J usage is TRBJ1-2; tentatively, D is TRBD1 (5 bases). This CDR3 spans 11 amino acids. The V gene's germline CDR1 is DFQATT and CDR2 SNEGSKA (reference sequence). With 0 bases removed from V and 12 bases from J, the gap between germline ends came to 11 bases. In DNA, the CDR3 is TGCAGTGCTAGAGATGTGAGGACAAACACCTTC. It encodes CSARDVRTNTF.

This clone was counted at least ten times. The chain carries TRBV7-9 and TRBJ1-4; the D gene is possibly TRBD1 (5 bases). The CDR3 totals 17 residues. The germline V gene has CDR1 SEHNR and CDR2 FQNEAQ (reference sequence). Trimming took off 5 bases at V and 2 bases at J, with 18 bases between the two ends. The CDR3 DNA is TGTGCCAGCAGCCCCCAACCTATGGGGCGGACTAATGAAAAACTGTTTTTT. This encodes CASSPQPMGRTNEKLFF.

Within the sample, this clone is medium-sized. This sequence joins TRBV6-1 and TRBJ1-2, with 9 bases aligning to TRBD1. Per germline, CDR1 MNHNS and CDR2 SASEGT. V lost 6 bases and J lost 4; bases outside the gene matches: 6. This CDR3 spans 14 amino acids. The CDR3 DNA reads as TGTGCCAGCAGGCTTGGGACAGGGCGCTATGGCTACACCTTC. Translating gives CASRLGTGRYGYTF.

Many counts were recorded for this clone. The chain uses TRBV19 and TRBJ1-2; a possible D gene is TRBD1 (5 bases). This CDR3 region has 15 residues. Looked up from germline, CDR1 is LNHDA and CDR2 is SQIVND (reference sequence). V lost 1 base to trimming and J lost 2 bases, with 11 bases between them. CDR3 loop: CASSIVARGNYGYTF. CDR3 bases: TGTGCCAGTAGTATAGTGGCCCGGGGCAACTATGGCTACACCTTC.

This clone was picked up many times. The V gene is TRBV5-1, the J gene TRBJ1-2; no definite D call. The CDR3 runs 13 residues. V lost 3 bases to trimming and J lost 4 bases, with 10 bases between them. Germline CDR1 and CDR2: SGHRS and YFSETQ. The CDR3 DNA reads TGCGCCAGCAGCTCGGCGGCGGCCTATGGCTACACCTTC. It is translated as CASSSAAAYGYTF.

This clone was recorded a few times. A read error may be the cause here, since a much bigger clone is one base away. The chain has TRBV5-1 and TRBJ2-3; D is possibly TRBD1 (6 bases). Trimming cost V 6 bases and J 8 bases, with 16 bases left between them. This CDR3 region has 13 residues. Looked up from germline, CDR1 is SGHRS and CDR2 is YFSETQ. CDR3 DNA: TGCGCCAGCAAGGGGGATGCTGTAGGTACGCAGTATTTT. Translating gives CASKGDAVGTQYF.

This clone was found many times. DNA of the CDR3: TGTGCCTGGAGTGTTCTTACGGGTGAGCAGTTCTTC. Translation: CAWSVLTGEQFF. This chain uses TRBV30 with TRBJ2-1; no definite D call. The CDR3 loop spans 12 amino acids. V was shortened by 0 bases and J by 9 bases, with 9 bases between the two germline ends. The V gene's germline CDR1 is GTSNPN and CDR2 SVGIG (reference sequence).

To note about this clone: A much larger clone lies a single base off, so this may be a read error. V is TRBV4-1 and J is TRBJ2-2; D perhaps matches TRBD2 (5 bases). The CDR3 spans 15 residues. Germline V lookup: CDR1 MGHRA, CDR2 YSYEKL. The CDR3 DNA sequence: TGCGCCAGCAGCCCCCCTCACACCCTAACCGGGGAGCCGTTTTTT. Translating gives CASSPPHTLTGEPFF.

This clone was counted ten times or more. The J gene is TRBJ1-3, the V gene TRBV4-1; D call uncertain. Germline CDR1 reads MGHRA; CDR2 reads YSYEKL. This CDR3 contains 18 residues. The germline V and J ends were trimmed by 0 bases and 2 bases, with 17 bases remaining between them. In DNA, the CDR3 is TGCGCCAGCAGCCAAGAGCCCCCGGGGTCCTCTGCTGGAAACACCATATATTTT. Translated: CASSQEPPGSSAGNTIYF.

This clone has ten or more counts. The genes are TRBV13 and TRBJ1-5, with D possibly TRBD1 on 5 matching bases. CDR3 size: 17 residues. Per germline, CDR1 PRHDT and CDR2 FYEKMQ (reference sequence). V shed 4 bases and J shed 4 bases, with 20 bases lying between them. DNA for the CDR3: TGTGCCAGCAGCTCCCGGGGTGGGGGTGCCGATAATCAGCCCCAGCATTTT. Its protein product is CASSSRGGGADNQPQHF.

This clone has more than one count but fewer than ten. The chain uses TRBV7-2 and TRBJ1-1; no definite D call. V dropped 2 bases and J dropped 3 bases, with 22 bases sitting between them. In germline, CDR1 is SGHTA, CDR2 FQGNSA. This CDR3 region has 18 residues. CDR3 sequence: CASSLPDGLRVADTEAFF. The CDR3 bases are TGTGCCAGCAGCTTACCGGATGGGCTTAGAGTGGCGGACACTGAAGCTTTCTTT.